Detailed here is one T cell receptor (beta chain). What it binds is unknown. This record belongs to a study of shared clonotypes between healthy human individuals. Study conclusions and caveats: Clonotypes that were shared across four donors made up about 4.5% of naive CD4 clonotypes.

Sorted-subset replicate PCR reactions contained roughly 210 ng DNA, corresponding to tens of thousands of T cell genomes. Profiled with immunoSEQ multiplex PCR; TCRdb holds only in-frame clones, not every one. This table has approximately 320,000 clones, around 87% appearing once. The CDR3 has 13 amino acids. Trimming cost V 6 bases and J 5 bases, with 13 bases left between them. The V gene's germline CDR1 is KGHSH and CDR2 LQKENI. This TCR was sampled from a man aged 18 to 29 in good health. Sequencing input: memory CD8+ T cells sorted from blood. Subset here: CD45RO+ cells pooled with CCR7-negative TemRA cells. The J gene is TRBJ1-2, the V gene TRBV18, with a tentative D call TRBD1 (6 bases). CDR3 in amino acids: CASSEEGGYGYTF. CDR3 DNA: TGTGCCAGCTCCGAAGAAGGGGGGTATGGCTACACCTTC.